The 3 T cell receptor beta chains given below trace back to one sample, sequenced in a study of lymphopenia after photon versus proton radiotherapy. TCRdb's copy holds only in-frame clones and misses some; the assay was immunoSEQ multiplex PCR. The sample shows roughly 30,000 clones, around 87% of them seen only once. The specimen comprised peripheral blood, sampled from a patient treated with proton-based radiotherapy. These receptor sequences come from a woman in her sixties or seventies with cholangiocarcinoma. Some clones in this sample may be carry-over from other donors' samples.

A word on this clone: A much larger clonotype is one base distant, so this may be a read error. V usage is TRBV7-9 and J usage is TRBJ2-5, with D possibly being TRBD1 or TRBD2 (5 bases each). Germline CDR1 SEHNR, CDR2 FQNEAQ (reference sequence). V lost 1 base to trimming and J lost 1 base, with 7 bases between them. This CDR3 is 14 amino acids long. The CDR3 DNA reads TGTGCCAGCAGCTTAGGGGGGACCCAAGAGACCCAGTACTTC. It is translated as CASSLGGTQETQYF. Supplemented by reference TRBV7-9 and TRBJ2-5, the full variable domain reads DTGVSQNPRHKITKRGQNVTFRCDPISEHNRLYWYRQTLGQGPEFLTYFQNEAQLEKSRLLSDRFSAERPKGSFSTLEIQRTEQGDSAMYLCASSLGGTQETQYFGPGTRLLVL.

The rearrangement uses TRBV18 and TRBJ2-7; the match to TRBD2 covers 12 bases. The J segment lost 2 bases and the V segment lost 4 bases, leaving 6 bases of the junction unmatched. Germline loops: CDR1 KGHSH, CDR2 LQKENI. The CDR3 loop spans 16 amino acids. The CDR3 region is CASSLRTSGAPYEQYF. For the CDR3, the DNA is TGTGCCAGCTCACTAAGGACTAGCGGGGCCCCCTACGAGCAGTACTTC.

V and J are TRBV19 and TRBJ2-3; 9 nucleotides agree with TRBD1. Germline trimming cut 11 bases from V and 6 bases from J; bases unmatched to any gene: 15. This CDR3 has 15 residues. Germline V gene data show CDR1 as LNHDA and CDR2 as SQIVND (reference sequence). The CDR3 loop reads CAPYNRDRDRDTQYF. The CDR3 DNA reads TGTGCCCCCTACAACCGGGACAGGGACCGGGATACGCAGTATTTT.